Each of the 19 T cell receptor beta chains below was sequenced from the same sample in a study of OX40 agonist ivuxolimab in advanced cancers. Measured with immunoSEQ multiplex PCR; TCRdb has only the in-frame clones, and not every one. The sample has tens of thousands of clones; less than 95% are singletons. The input for sequencing was CD4+ or CD8+ T cells sorted from blood, taken in a trial of the OX40 agonist ivuxolimab. The receptor source for this set is an adult with an advanced solid tumor such as melanoma, head and neck, liver or kidney cancer.

The chain joins TRBV19 to TRBJ1-1; tentatively, D is TRBD1 (6 bases). Trimming left V 8 bases short and J 1 base short, with 11 bases between. Germline V gives CDR1 LNHDA, CDR2 SQIVND (reference sequence). The CDR3 is made up of 13 amino acids. The CDR3 DNA reads as TGTGCCAGTGAGGACAGCCCGAACACTGAAGCTTTCTTT. This encodes CASEDSPNTEAFF.

The chain combines TRBV7-6 with TRBJ1-1; D ambiguous. The CDR3 is 13 amino acids. Germline lookup yields CDR1 SGHVS and CDR2 FNYEAQ. Trimming shortened V by 5 bases and J by 4 bases, and 11 bases separated the two germline ends. The CDR3 DNA reads TGTGCCAGCAGCGACCCCCCGGGCACTGAAGCTTTCTTT. Amino acid sequence: CASSDPPGTEAFF.

This clone appeared a single time. The chain uses TRBV6-4 and TRBJ2-1, with D possibly TRBD1 on 6 matching bases. The CDR3 is made up of 15 amino acids. The V and J ends lost 4 bases and 1 base respectively, with 11 bases between them. Germline CDR1 MRHNA, CDR2 SNTAGT. CDR3 amino acids: CASSGQESSYNEQFF. CDR3 DNA: TGTGCCAGCAGTGGACAGGAAAGTTCCTACAATGAGCAGTTCTTC.

The V call is TRBV19, the J call TRBJ1-2; 9 bases fit TRBD1. Germline trimming cut 5 bases from V and 9 bases from J; bases unmatched to any gene: 10. CDR3 length equals 14 residues. CDR1 LNHDA and CDR2 SQIVND come from the germline V gene (reference sequence). CDR3 nucleotides: TGTGCCAGTAGTCTTTCCGGGACAGGGTATAGCTACACCTTC. Translated, it gives CASSLSGTGYSYTF.

This rearrangement joins TRBV7-9 to TRBJ1-2, with 9 bases aligning to TRBD1. V lost 8 bases to trimming and J lost 4 bases; unmatched junction nucleotides: 2. This CDR3 comprises 12 residues. Germline CDR1 reads SEHNR; CDR2 reads FQNEAQ (reference sequence). The CDR3 bases are TGTGCCAGCTTACAGGGGGCCTATGGCTACACCTTC. It specifies CASLQGAYGYTF. Looking up the rest from reference TRBV7-9 and TRBJ1-2 gives the full variable domain: DTGVSQNPRHKITKRGQNVTFRCDPISEHNRLYWYRQTLGQGPEFLTYFQNEAQLEKSRLLSDRFSAERPKGSFSTLEIQRTEQGDSAMYLCASLQGAYGYTFGSGTRLTVV.

V gene TRBV6-6 combines with J gene TRBJ2-2; D gene uncertain. V was pared by 4 bases and J by 1 base, with 13 bases between. The CDR3 runs to 16 residues. Germline V gene sequence: CDR1 MNHNY, CDR2 SVGAGI (reference sequence). CDR3 sequence: CASSFTPLGNTGELFF. The CDR3 DNA reads TGTGCCAGCAGTTTTACTCCGCTCGGGAACACCGGGGAGCTGTTTTTT.

The gene calls are TRBV5-6 and TRBJ1-6, with D hard to call. In germline, CDR1 is SGHDT, CDR2 YYEEEE. The CDR3 spans 16 residues. V shed 0 bases and J shed 1 base, with 8 bases lying between them. The DNA for the CDR3 is TGTGCCAGCAGCTTGGCAGGAAGATCCTATAATTCACCCCTCCACTTT. It translates to CASSLAGRSYNSPLHF. Using reference TRBV5-6 and TRBJ1-6 for the parts outside the CDR3, the full variable domain is DAGVTQSPTHLIKTRGQQVTLRCSPKSGHDTVSWYQQALGQGPQFIFQYYEEEERQRGNFPDRFSGHQFPNYSSELNVNALLLGDSALYLCASSLAGRSYNSPLHFGNGTRLTVT.

The chain links TRBV19 to TRBJ2-2; 7 bases match TRBD1. Per the germline V gene, CDR1 is LNHDA and CDR2 is SQIVND (reference sequence). This CDR3 is 15 amino acids long. V shed 7 bases, J shed 4 bases, and the junction held 9 bases outside the gene matches. The CDR3 DNA reads as TGTGCCAGTACCAATGACAGGGCCCTCACCGGGGAGCTGTTTTTT. As protein: CASTNDRALTGELFF.

The chain is built from TRBV5-6 and TRBJ2-1; 7 nucleotides agree with TRBD1. This CDR3 contains 12 residues. The germline gives CDR1 SGHDT, CDR2 YYEEEE. J was trimmed by 13 bases and V by 6 bases; bases with no gene match: 10. This chain's CDR3 is CASTTLGQIQFF. The CDR3 DNA is TGTGCCAGCACGACTTTGGGACAGATACAGTTCTTC.

The chain joins TRBV28 to TRBJ2-4; 7 bases are shared with TRBD1. This CDR3 is built from 12 residues. Germline values: CDR1 MDHEN, CDR2 SYDVKM. With 7 bases clipped from V and 10 bases from J, the junction kept 7 bases outside the gene matches. CDR3 region: CASTTGTEIQYF. DNA of the CDR3: TGTGCCAGCACTACCGGGACAGAGATTCAGTACTTC.

V usage is TRBV6-5 and J usage is TRBJ2-7; D remains ambiguous. The CDR3 is 13 amino acids. V was trimmed by 11 bases and J by 1 base, leaving 15 bases between them. Germline V CDR1 and CDR2: MNHEY, SVGAGI. This CDR3 is CASGFGPSYEQYF. CDR3 bases: TGTGCCTCCGGGTTTGGTCCATCCTACGAGCAGTACTTC.

This chain joins TRBV4-1 and TRBJ2-2, with D possibly being TRBD1 (6 bases). This CDR3 has 13 residues. Germline assignment: CDR1 MGHRA and CDR2 YSYEKL. The V gene lost 2 bases and the J gene lost 7 bases, with 8 bases spanning the gap. The CDR3 is CASSQTGLGELFF. CDR3 nucleotides: TGCGCCAGCAGCCAAACAGGGCTCGGGGAGCTGTTTTTT.

The chain combines TRBV7-6 with TRBJ2-7, with 14 nucleotides matching TRBD2. CDR3 length: 18 residues. V trimming: 3 bases; J trimming: 7 bases; junction bases outside the gene matches: 14. The germline CDR1 and CDR2 sequences are SGHVS and FNYEAQ. The CDR3 coding sequence is TGTGCCAGCAGCTTGACTAGCGGGAGGGCCGTTGCAGTTTGGGAGCAGTACTTC. Translation: CASSLTSGRAVAVWEQYF.

This rearrangement joins TRBV27 to TRBJ1-5, with no clear D. Per germline, CDR1 MNHEY and CDR2 SMNVEV (reference sequence). V was pared by 3 bases and J by 1 base, with 1 base between. The length of the CDR3 is 12 residues. In DNA, the CDR3 is TGTGCCAGCAGTTTCAGCAATCAGCCCCAGCATTTT. This translates into CASSFSNQPQHF.

For the CDR3, the DNA is TGCGCCAGCAGCCAAGAGTATCTAGCCAGGGGAGTTGAAGATACGCAGTATTTT. As protein: CASSQEYLARGVEDTQYF. The chain couples TRBV4-3 to TRBJ2-3, with a weak D call TRBD1 (6 bases). CDR3 length: 18 residues. The ends were cut back, 0 bases at V and 5 bases at J, with 21 bases in the middle. Germline loops: CDR1 LGHNA, CDR2 YSLEER.

V is TRBV7-8 and J is TRBJ1-1; 9 bases agree with TRBD1. This CDR3 comprises 16 residues. Trimming cost V 5 bases and J 4 bases; bases outside gene matches: 11. Germline V CDR1 and CDR2: SGHVS, FQNEAQ. Here the CDR3 reads CASSPPVGQGSTEAFF. The DNA for the CDR3 is TGTGCCAGCAGCCCGCCGGTGGGACAGGGAAGCACTGAAGCTTTCTTT.

A single count supports this clone. The CDR3 DNA follows: TGTGCCAGCAGTGAGTGGCAGGGGTCTGAAGCTTTCTTT. Its protein is CASSEWQGSEAFF. The rearrangement uses TRBV6-4 and TRBJ1-1; D might be TRBD1 (6 bases). The germline gives CDR1 MRHNA, CDR2 SNTAGT. The CDR3 is made up of 13 amino acids. The V and J ends lost 3 bases and 6 bases respectively, with 11 bases between them.

The chain uses TRBV21-1 and TRBJ2-4; TRBD1 is taken as the D call from the table, unchecked against the DNA. TRBV21-1 is a listed pseudogene. The CDR3 has 19 residues. The CDR3 region is CASSNWDREAQLAKNIQYF. The CDR3 DNA reads as TGTGCCAGCAGCAATTGGGACAGGGAGGCCCAACTAGCCAAAAACATTCAGTACTTC.

The chain couples TRBV12-5 to TRBJ1-1; TRBD1 aligns across 9 bases. The CDR3 totals 15 residues. V lost 6 bases and J lost 5; bases outside the gene matches: 10. CDR1 and CDR2 (germline): LGHNT, FRNRAP. CDR3 bases: TGTGCTAGTGGCCCCGGGACAGGGTTTTCGACTGAAGCTTTCTTT. Protein product: CASGPGTGFSTEAFF.